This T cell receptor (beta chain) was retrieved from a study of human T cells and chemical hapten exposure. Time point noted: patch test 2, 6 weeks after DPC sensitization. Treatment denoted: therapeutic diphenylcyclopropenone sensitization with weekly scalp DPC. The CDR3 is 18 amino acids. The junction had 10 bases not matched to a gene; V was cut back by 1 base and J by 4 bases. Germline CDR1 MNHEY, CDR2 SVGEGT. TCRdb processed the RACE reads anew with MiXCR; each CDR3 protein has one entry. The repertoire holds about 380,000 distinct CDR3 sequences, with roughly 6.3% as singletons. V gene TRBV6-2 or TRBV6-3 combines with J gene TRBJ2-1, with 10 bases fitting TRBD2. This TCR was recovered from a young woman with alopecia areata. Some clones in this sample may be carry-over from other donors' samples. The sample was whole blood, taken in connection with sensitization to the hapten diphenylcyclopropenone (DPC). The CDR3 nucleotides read TGTGCCAGCAGTTACTGGCTAGCGGGGGACAAAGCTTACAATGAGCAGTTCTTC. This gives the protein CASSYWLAGDKAYNEQFF.